The 27 T cell receptor beta chains listed next were all sequenced from one sample in a study of technical replicates of blood from a few donors. Produced via immunoSEQ multiplex PCR; TCRdb's table is partial and in-frame only. Found here are tens of thousands of clones, around nine tenths of them singletons; the top ten hold approximately 0.25%. The sequenced material came from T cells isolated from PBMCs. These receptors originate from a human donor in good health.

The chain combines TRBV9 with TRBJ2-3, with a possible D match to TRBD1 (6 bases). The germline gives CDR1 SGDLS, CDR2 YYNGEE. The V end was cut by 4 bases, the J end by 3 bases, with 21 bases between. The CDR3 consists of 17 residues. CDR3 sequence reads: CASSPTGNGEKTDTQYF. In DNA form, the CDR3 reads TGTGCCAGCAGCCCCACAGGGAATGGTGAGAAAACAGATACGCAGTATTTT.

V and J are TRBV11-3 and TRBJ1-1; D uncertain. V lost 5 bases, J lost 1 base, and 8 bases lay in between. The germline CDR1 and CDR2 sequences are SGHNT and YENEEA. This CDR3 region has 13 residues. The CDR3 here is CASSPRGNTEAFF. CDR3 nucleotide sequence: TGTGCCAGCAGCCCCCGAGGGAACACTGAAGCTTTCTTT.

The chain has TRBV27 and TRBJ1-5; D is uncertain. Germline CDR1 and CDR2: MNHEY and SMNVEV (reference sequence). CDR3 length: 18 residues. The V and J ends lost 2 bases and 2 bases respectively, with 19 bases between them. CDR3 amino acids: CASSLRLFGVGGNQPQHF. CDR3 coding DNA: TGTGCCAGCAGTTTACGGCTTTTTGGTGTGGGCGGCAATCAGCCCCAGCATTTT.

The CDR3 region is CASSQGSRGEPDTQYF. CDR3 sequence (DNA): TGCGCCAGCAGCCAAGGAAGCAGGGGTGAACCAGATACGCAGTATTTT. This chain links TRBV4-1 with TRBJ2-3; weak D call: TRBD1 (6 bases). This CDR3 is 16 amino acids long. Germline V gives CDR1 MGHRA, CDR2 YSYEKL. Trimming took 1 base from V and 4 from J, leaving 15 bases between them.

Only a few counts were recorded for this clone. This chain connects TRBV5-1 to TRBJ2-7; TRBD2 agrees at 11 bases. Germline V gene sequence: CDR1 SGHRS, CDR2 YFSETQ. V was clipped by 4 bases and J by 3 bases; unmatched bases: 9. This CDR3 contains 16 residues. The DNA for the CDR3 is TGCGCCAGCAGCGAGGGGACTAGCGGAAGGGGCTACGAGCAGTACTTC. This codes for CASSEGTSGRGYEQYF.

The chain recombines TRBV18 with TRBJ1-5; 9 bases fit TRBD1. Trimming cost V 1 base and J 5 bases; bases outside gene matches: 0. Looked up from germline, CDR1 is KGHSH and CDR2 is LQKENI. This CDR3 has 14 residues. The CDR3 region is CASSPRTGDQPQHF. In DNA form, the CDR3 reads TGTGCCAGCTCACCACGGACAGGGGATCAGCCCCAGCATTTT.

The chain recombines TRBV13 with TRBJ1-2; 8 bases line up with TRBD1. Trimming took 6 bases from V and 3 from J; bases not matched to a gene: 6. This CDR3 is built from 14 residues. The germline V gene encodes CDR1 PRHDT and CDR2 FYEKMQ (reference sequence). The chain's CDR3 is CASRLTGEDYGYTF. The CDR3 coding sequence is TGTGCCAGCAGGCTGACAGGGGAGGACTATGGCTACACCTTC.

The V and J genes are TRBV4-1 and TRBJ1-5; TRBD1 aligns across 9 bases. The CDR3 spans 16 residues. The germline CDR1 and CDR2 sequences are MGHRA and YSYEKL. V dropped 3 bases and J dropped 2; count of bases not matched to a gene: 5. As DNA, the CDR3 is TGCGCCAGCAGCCAGGGACAGGGCAGCGGCAATCAGCCCCAGCATTTT. Its translation is CASSQGQGSGNQPQHF.

CDR3 DNA sequence: TGTGCCAGCAGAGACAGGGTCGGGAATCAGCCCCAGCATTTT. Translated: CASRDRVGNQPQHF. J is TRBJ1-5 and V is TRBV2; 7 nucleotides align to TRBD1. This CDR3 comprises 14 residues. V gave up 6 bases and J gave up 4 bases; unmatched junction bases: 6. CDR1 is SNHLY, CDR2 FYNNEI, per germline.

The chain recombines TRBV11-3 with TRBJ2-2, with TRBD2 matching over 13 bases. The CDR3 contains 17 residues. With V trimmed by 5 bases and J by 7 bases, 10 bases remained unmatched. CDR1 is SGHNT, CDR2 YENEEA, per germline. The chain's CDR3 is CASSPTSGGAYGGELFF. CDR3 nucleotides: TGTGCCAGCAGCCCTACTAGCGGGGGGGCATATGGCGGGGAGCTGTTTTTT. The complete variable domain, with remaining parts taken from reference TRBV11-3 and TRBJ2-2, reads EAGVVQSPRYKIIEKKQPVAFWCNPISGHNTLYWYLQNLGQGPELLIRYENEEAVDDSQLPKDRFSAERLKGVDSTLKIQPAELGDSAVYLCASSPTSGGAYGGELFFGEGSRLTVL.

This clone was observed a few times. This rearrangement joins TRBV6-1 to TRBJ1-5; D is uncertain. There are 16 residues in the CDR3. Germline-derived CDR1 and CDR2 are MNHNS and SASEGT. Trimming shortened V by 3 bases and J by 3 bases, and 15 bases separated the two germline ends. The CDR3 DNA sequence: TGTGCCAGCAGTGACGAACTCGGGATATACAATCAGCCCCAGCATTTT. Amino acid sequence: CASSDELGIYNQPQHF.

This clone was recorded once. The chain couples TRBV7-9 to TRBJ2-5; 9 positions agree with TRBD2. Germline V gene lookup returns CDR1 SEHNR and CDR2 FQNEAQ (reference sequence). Trimming took 5 bases from V and 2 from J; bases not matched to a gene: 9. The CDR3 is 16 amino acids. CDR3 nucleotide sequence: TGTGCCAGCAGCCCCCGACTAGCGGCACTACAAGAGACCCAGTACTTC. Translated: CASSPRLAALQETQYF.

For the CDR3, the DNA is TGTGCCAGCAACCTTCGCCAGGTCTCCGAGCAGTACTTC. It encodes CASNLRQVSEQYF. The genes are TRBV2 and TRBJ2-7; no clear D gene. CDR1 SNHLY and CDR2 FYNNEI come from the germline V gene. There are 13 residues in the CDR3. V gave up 7 bases and J gave up 6 bases, with 16 bases separating them.

The chain employs TRBV5-1 and TRBJ1-1, with D perhaps TRBD1 (5 bases). The germline V gene encodes CDR1 SGHRS and CDR2 YFSETQ. The CDR3 is 14 amino acids. Trimming cost V 5 bases and J 5 bases, with 16 bases left between them. The CDR3 sequence: CASRPGRPRTEAFF. The CDR3 region has the DNA TGCGCCAGCAGACCAGGGCGGCCACGGACTGAAGCTTTCTTT.

V and J are TRBV2 and TRBJ2-7, with 7 positions matching TRBD1. In germline, CDR1 is SNHLY, CDR2 FYNNEI. The CDR3 sequence is 15 residues long. Trimming took 3 bases from V and 5 from J; bases not matched to a gene: 10. As DNA, the CDR3 is TGTGCCAGCAGTGAGAGCCTCGGACAGGTCCACGAGCAGTACTTC. This codes for CASSESLGQVHEQYF.

The chain uses TRBV4-2 and TRBJ1-4; D might be TRBD1 (6 bases). CDR1 and CDR2 (germline): LGHNA, YNFKEQ. V lost 4 bases and J lost 7, with 16 bases in between. The CDR3 runs 15 residues. The CDR3: CASSPYRDLGEKLFF. CDR3 bases: TGTGCCAGCAGCCCCTACAGGGACCTGGGTGAAAAACTGTTTTTT.

This chain uses TRBV6-6 with TRBJ2-1; tentative D call: TRBD1 (6 bases). The V end was cut by 6 bases, the J end by 9 bases, with 12 bases between. Germline CDR1 reads MNHNY; CDR2 reads SVGAGI (reference sequence). The CDR3 length is 12 residues. The CDR3 DNA reads as TGTGCCAGCAGAAAGGGGGACGGTGAGCAGTTCTTC. Protein product: CASRKGDGEQFF.

The V gene is TRBV10-3, the J gene TRBJ2-5, with unresolved D. There are 13 residues in the CDR3. Germline loops: CDR1 ENHRY, CDR2 SYGVKD. V was clipped by 5 bases and J by 2 bases, with 9 bases between them. The DNA of the CDR3 is TGTGCCATCAGTTTGGCGGCTCAAGAGACCCAGTACTTC. Protein: CAISLAAQETQYF.

This chain connects TRBV28 to TRBJ2-7; weak D call: TRBD2 (5 bases). Germline loops: CDR1 MDHEN, CDR2 SYDVKM. V shed 1 base and J shed 0 bases, with 13 bases lying between them. CDR3 size: 16 residues. The CDR3 reads CASSLYLRRASYEQYF. CDR3 nucleotides: TGTGCCAGCAGTTTATACCTGAGGCGGGCCTCCTACGAGCAGTACTTC.

V and J are TRBV7-2 and TRBJ1-1; D call uncertain. Between the trimmed V and J ends, which lost 1 base and 0 bases, there was a span of 6 bases. Germline assignment: CDR1 SGHTA and CDR2 FQGNSA. There are 14 residues in the CDR3. As DNA, the CDR3 is TGTGCCAGCAGCTTAGACTTTATGAACACTGAAGCTTTCTTT. This encodes CASSLDFMNTEAFF.

V is TRBV7-3 and J is TRBJ2-5; unclear D gene. Germline V lookup: CDR1 SGHTA, CDR2 FQGTGA. V was trimmed by 2 bases and J by 4 bases, leaving 8 bases between them. This CDR3 contains 13 residues. For the CDR3, the DNA is TGTGCCAGCAGCTTAGGCGTAGCAGAGACCCAGTACTTC. Translated: CASSLGVAETQYF.

The chain couples TRBV9 to TRBJ1-2; D remains unclear. V dropped 7 bases and J dropped 1 base, with 11 bases sitting between them. The CDR3 spans 13 residues. CDR1 and CDR2 from the germline V gene are SGDLS and YYNGEE. CDR3 loop: CASGLPHNYGYTF. Here the CDR3 DNA reads TGTGCCAGCGGACTGCCTCATAACTATGGCTACACCTTC.

The V gene is TRBV6-1, the J gene TRBJ1-1, with D perhaps matching TRBD1 (6 bases). Trimming left V 2 bases short and J 11 bases short, with 18 bases between. Germline-derived CDR1 and CDR2 are MNHNS and SASEGT. This CDR3 has 14 amino acids. The CDR3 region is CASSELGRGTAAFF. CDR3 nucleotide sequence: TGTGCCAGCAGTGAACTAGGGAGGGGGACCGCGGCTTTCTTT.

The chain has TRBV6-5 and TRBJ2-3; D is unresolved. There are 15 residues in the CDR3. In germline, CDR1 is MNHEY, CDR2 SVGAGI. The V end lost 5 bases, the J end lost 1 base, and 13 bases lay between the germline ends. CDR3 in amino acids: CASSSRGVGTDTQYF. The CDR3 DNA follows: TGTGCCAGCAGTAGTCGCGGCGTTGGCACAGATACGCAGTATTTT.

The V and J genes are TRBV7-9 and TRBJ2-5; TRBD1 aligns across 7 bases. This CDR3 is 19 amino acids long. Trimming removed 5 bases from V and 2 bases from J; junction bases left unmatched: 20. The germline CDR1 and CDR2 sequences are SEHNR and FQNEAQ (reference sequence). CDR3 loop: CASSAEGTGATNLQETQYF. CDR3 DNA sequence: TGTGCCAGCAGCGCCGAGGGCACAGGGGCGACGAATTTACAAGAGACCCAGTACTTC. Using reference TRBV7-9 and TRBJ2-5 for the parts outside the CDR3, the full variable domain is DTGVSQNPRHKITKRGQNVTFRCDPISEHNRLYWYRQTLGQGPEFLTYFQNEAQLEKSRLLSDRFSAERPKGSFSTLEIQRTEQGDSAMYLCASSAEGTGATNLQETQYFGPGTRLLVL.

The CDR3 sequence is CASSRDRVAQYF. The CDR3 bases are TGTGCCAGCAGCAGGGACAGGGTGGCGCAGTACTTC. The chain has TRBV5-4 and TRBJ2-7; 9 bases agree with TRBD1. CDR1 and CDR2 (germline): SGHNT, YYREEE (reference sequence). The CDR3 totals 12 residues. V shed 4 bases, J shed 9 bases, and the junction held 5 bases outside the gene matches.

The chain uses TRBV5-4 and TRBJ1-2; the match to TRBD1 covers 8 bases. Losses at the gene ends were 3 bases for V and 5 bases for J; bases not matched to a gene: 3. Germline V gene sequence: CDR1 SGHNT, CDR2 YYREEE (reference sequence). CDR3 length: 13 amino acids. This chain's CDR3 is CASSSQGGYGYTF. The CDR3 coding sequence is TGTGCCAGCAGCTCACAGGGGGGGTATGGCTACACCTTC.